This T cell receptor (beta chain) was recorded in a study of a mutant IDH1 vaccine in newly diagnosed glioma. At the level of the study: Radiotherapy alone preceded vaccination by 4-6 weeks; alternatively, vaccination started with temozolomide cycles. There were about 62% males and around 40% females among treated patients, whose mean age was about 44 years. Most patients had radiochemotherapy with temozolomide before enrollment; others had one alone.

Produced via immunoSEQ multiplex PCR; TCRdb's table is partial and in-frame only. The data contain around 24,000 clones, around three quarters of them singletons. Specified time point: week 11, during vaccination. What each vaccine dose contained was 300 ug of mutant IDH1 20-mer peptide, accompanied by topical imiquimod. Turning to this clone: Its antigen is currently unknown.

CDR3 length: 15 residues. Germline-derived CDR1 and CDR2 are SGHNT and YYREEE (reference sequence). The junction had 6 bases not matched to a gene; V was cut back by 4 bases and J by 3 bases. Study conclusions and caveats: Seemingly, top peripheral T cell clonotype changes bore no relation to pseudoprogression.

Source: PBMCs, taken from a glioma patient whose treatment included an IDH1 peptide vaccine. The chain combines TRBV5-4 with TRBJ2-3, with 9 positions matching TRBD2. The source is a man aged 35-49 years with glioma. CDR3 residues: CASSPGSGRTDTQYF. The CDR3 DNA reads as TGTGCCAGCAGCCCCGGTAGCGGGAGAACAGATACGCAGTATTTT.